One sample yielded the 28 T cell receptor beta chains listed below, sequenced in a study of T cell repertoires in cytomegalovirus infection. In TCRdb, the reads were re-called with MiXCR into one record per CDR3 protein. Of about 830,000 distinct CDR3 sequences listed, 32% are singletons. These TCRs' antigens remain unknown. Sample: cultured CD8+ T cells from PBMCs, taken from culture after CMV antigen stimulation. The receptors derive from a human donor in good health (CMV status not recorded). Some clones in this sample may be carry-over from other donors' samples.

This clonotype was found a few times. This chain joins TRBV2 and TRBJ2-7; 8 nucleotides agree with TRBD1. Germline CDR1 is SNHLY and CDR2 is FYNNEI. The ends lost 0 bases at V and 0 bases at J; junction bases unmatched: 13. The CDR3 contains 19 residues. The DNA for the CDR3 is TGTGCCAGCAGTGAAGCGCTTGCAGGGGGCGGAATCAGCTCCTACGAGCAGTACTTC. This translates into CASSEALAGGGISSYEQYF.

The chain has TRBV19 and TRBJ1-5; D is unresolved. Trimming stripped 6 bases from V and 4 bases from J, with 10 bases between. The germline V gene encodes CDR1 LNHDA and CDR2 SQIVND (reference sequence). The CDR3 consists of 13 residues. The CDR3 loop is CASRKSGNQPQHF. The CDR3 nucleotides read TGTGCCAGTAGGAAATCAGGAAATCAGCCCCAGCATTTT.

At least ten counts were recorded for this clonotype. This rearrangement joins TRBV7-6 to TRBJ2-1, with 11 bases identical to TRBD2. The germline CDR1 and CDR2 sequences are SGHVS and FNYEAQ. V lost 2 bases and J lost 0; bases outside the gene matches: 6. This CDR3 comprises 18 residues. The CDR3 DNA sequence: TGTGCCAGCAGCTTACTAGCGGGGGGCGCTAGCTCCTACAATGAGCAGTTCTTC. Its translation is CASSLLAGGASSYNEQFF. The variable domain in full, completed from reference TRBV7-6 and TRBJ2-1, reads GAGVSQSPRYKVTKRGQDVALRCDPISGHVSLYWYRQALGQGPEFLTYFNYEAQQDKSGLPNDRFSAERPEGSISTLTIQRTEQRDSAMYRCASSLLAGGASSYNEQFFGPGTRLTVL.

This clonotype has only a few counts. The gene calls are TRBV6-5 and TRBJ2-7; D may match TRBD1 or TRBD2 (5 bases each). V lost 5 bases to trimming and J lost 5 bases, with 10 bases between them. This CDR3 is built from 12 residues. Germline loops: CDR1 MNHEY, CDR2 SVGAGI. CDR3 nucleotides: TGTGCCAGCAGTAACTTGGGACACGAGCAGTACTTC. Residues: CASSNLGHEQYF.

This clonotype was detected a few times. The chain couples TRBV7-3 to TRBJ2-1; 7 bases agree with TRBD2. CDR3 length: 12 amino acids. The V gene end was trimmed by 5 bases and the J gene end by 12 bases; junction bases not matched to a gene: 7. Germline-derived CDR1 and CDR2 are SGHTA and FQGTGA. The CDR3 loop reads CASSPLGGGQFF. CDR3 in DNA: TGTGCCAGCAGCCCCCTTGGGGGGGGGCAGTTCTTC.

The J gene is TRBJ1-2, the V gene TRBV5-4; D gene ambiguous. CDR1 is SGHNT, CDR2 YYREEE, per germline (reference sequence). The CDR3 length is 11 residues. The germline V and J ends were trimmed by 9 bases and 4 bases, with 10 bases remaining between them. CDR3 loop: CATAQAYGYTF. CDR3 DNA sequence: TGTGCCACTGCGCAGGCCTATGGCTACACCTTC.

A few counts support this clonotype. The chain couples TRBV6-1 to TRBJ1-2; no definite D call. Trimming removed 8 bases from V and 0 bases from J, with 10 bases in between. Germline lookup yields CDR1 MNHNS and CDR2 SASEGT. The CDR3 runs 13 residues. The CDR3 region has the DNA TGTGCCAGCTGGCAGCCCGCTAACTATGGCTACACCTTC. Encoded protein: CASWQPANYGYTF.

Comments on this clonotype: This clone may be a read error of a much larger clone one base away. The chain links TRBV7-2 to TRBJ1-1; a weak D match, TRBD1 (5 bases). This CDR3 region has 14 residues. In germline, CDR1 is SGHTA, CDR2 FQGNSA. The CDR3, as DNA: TGTGCCAACAGCCTACAGGTCACTGGCGCTGAAGCTTTCTTT. Protein sequence: CANSLQVTGAEAFF.

The V and J genes are TRBV9 and TRBJ2-1; TRBD2 agrees at 14 bases. The germline CDR1 and CDR2 sequences are SGDLS and YYNGEE. The CDR3 totals 16 residues. The junction had 9 bases not matched to a gene; V was cut back by 4 bases and J by 9 bases. CDR3 region: CASSSHRGTSGGEQFF. For the CDR3, the DNA is TGTGCCAGCAGCTCCCACCGGGGGACTAGCGGGGGTGAGCAGTTCTTC.

This clonotype was observed a few times. V gene TRBV6-1 combines with J gene TRBJ1-5; D ambiguous. CDR3 length: 14 residues. V lost 3 bases and J lost 3, with 9 bases in between. Germline V gives CDR1 MNHNS, CDR2 SASEGT. CDR3 loop: CASSENAANQPQHF. The CDR3 DNA reads as TGTGCCAGCAGTGAGAATGCGGCCAATCAGCCCCAGCATTTT.

Points on this clonotype: This sequence may be a read error, since a much larger clone differs from it by one base. The chain joins TRBV7-9 to TRBJ2-5; weak D call: TRBD2 (5 bases). With 2 bases removed from V and 5 bases from J, the gap between germline ends came to 24 bases. The germline V gene has CDR1 SEHNR and CDR2 FQNEAQ (reference sequence). This CDR3 has 18 amino acids. The CDR3 here is CASSLWSSGGRSRETQYF. The CDR3 nucleotides read TGTGCCAGCAGCTTATGGTCGAGTGGAGGTCGATCGCGGGAGACCCAGTACTTC.

This clonotype was seen many times. The CDR3 protein is CASTPPQIRQGGEQFF. CDR3 bases: TGTGCCAGCACCCCGCCCCAAATCAGGCAGGGCGGTGAGCAGTTCTTC. The chain employs TRBV7-9 and TRBJ2-1, with TRBD1 as a possible D gene (5 bases). This CDR3 is 16 amino acids long. Deletions cut 7 bases from V and 9 bases from J, with 25 bases between. From germline, CDR1 is SEHNR and CDR2 FQNEAQ (reference sequence). Full variable domain (missing parts from reference TRBV7-9 and TRBJ2-1): DTGVSQNPRHKITKRGQNVTFRCDPISEHNRLYWYRQTLGQGPEFLTYFQNEAQLEKSRLLSDRFSAERPKGSFSTLEIQRTEQGDSAMYLCASTPPQIRQGGEQFFGPGTRLTVL.

The V gene is TRBV7-2, the J gene TRBJ1-2; D is uncertain. The germline V gene encodes CDR1 SGHTA and CDR2 FQGNSA. V lost 5 bases, J lost 1 base, and 11 bases lay in between. This CDR3 contains 14 residues. The DNA of the CDR3 is TGTGCCAGCAGCACCCGGGGAGATAACTATGGCTACACCTTC. Translated, it gives CASSTRGDNYGYTF.

V gene TRBV7-9 combines with J gene TRBJ2-3; TRBD2 matches at 11 bases. Germline lookup yields CDR1 SEHNR and CDR2 FQNEAQ (reference sequence). Losses at the gene ends were 4 bases for V and 6 bases for J; bases not matched to a gene: 6. The CDR3 is made up of 15 amino acids. The DNA for the CDR3 is TGTGCCAGCAGCTCTAGCGGGGGGCCATCCGATACGCAGTATTTT. The encoded protein is CASSSSGGPSDTQYF.

This clonotype was found once. The chain recombines TRBV6-8 with TRBJ1-5; tentatively, D is TRBD1 (5 bases). V was pared by 0 bases and J by 8 bases, with 11 bases between. The CDR3 sequence is 14 residues long. Looked up from germline, CDR1 is MNHGY and CDR2 is SAAAGT. The DNA of the CDR3 is TGTGCCAGCAGTTACTCGGGGGGGGGAGAGCCCCAGCATTTT. Protein: CASSYSGGGEPQHF.

This clonotype occurred a few times. This chain joins TRBV6-2 or TRBV6-3 and TRBJ2-1; TRBD2 agrees at 9 bases. In germline, CDR1 is MNHEY, CDR2 SVGEGT. This CDR3 comprises 16 residues. V lost 4 bases, J lost 6 bases, and 10 bases stayed unmatched. CDR3 sequence (DNA): TGTGCCAGCAGTTTTTCAATAGCGGGGGTGCGCAATGAGCAGTTCTTC. Translated, it gives CASSFSIAGVRNEQFF.

Remarks on this clonotype: The junction does not match germline at one end; this may be a read error. The J gene is TRBJ1-2, the V gene TRBV7-4; TRBD1 aligns across 9 bases. The CDR3 runs to 14 residues. Per germline, CDR1 SGHVT and CDR2 SQSDAQ. This CDR3 is CTSVDRGLYYGYTF. The DNA of the CDR3 is TGTACCAGCGTTGACAGGGGGTTATACTATGGCTACACCTTC.

V gene TRBV20-1 combines with J gene TRBJ1-4; TRBD1 might be the D (5 bases). CDR3 length equals 13 residues. Trimming pared 2 bases from V and 4 bases from J, leaving 8 bases between. Looked up from germline, CDR1 is DFQATT and CDR2 is SNEGSKA (reference sequence). For the CDR3, the DNA is TGCAGTGCTAGAACGGGGGATAATGAAAAACTGTTTTTT. Encoded protein: CSARTGDNEKLFF.

This clonotype came up many times. The chain couples TRBV28 to TRBJ1-2, with no clear D. The CDR3 consists of 14 residues. With 3 bases removed from V and 1 base from J, the gap between germline ends came to 9 bases. Germline V gives CDR1 MDHEN, CDR2 SYDVKM. The CDR3 protein is CASSFFSVNYGYTF. DNA of the CDR3: TGTGCCAGCAGTTTTTTTTCCGTTAACTATGGCTACACCTTC.

The V call is TRBV7-6, the J call TRBJ2-3; the D gene is possibly TRBD1 (5 bases). The V gene lost 5 bases and the J gene lost 5 bases, with 14 bases spanning the gap. CDR3 length equals 14 residues. Germline CDR1 and CDR2: SGHVS and FNYEAQ. The CDR3: CASSPPRVLDTQYF. The CDR3 DNA reads as TGTGCCAGCAGCCCACCCAGGGTTTTAGATACGCAGTATTTT.

V is TRBV3-1 and J is TRBJ2-5; 8 bases match TRBD2. V lost 8 bases, J lost 6 bases, and 11 bases stayed unmatched. Germline loops: CDR1 LGHDT, CDR2 YNNKEL (reference sequence). CDR3 length equals 14 residues. For the CDR3, the DNA is TGTGCCAGCTCCGGACTAGCTCTATCCCAGACCCAGTACTTC. Translated, it gives CASSGLALSQTQYF.

This clonotype was seen more than once but under ten times. The V and J genes are TRBV7-9 and TRBJ2-7; D not resolved. Germline lookup yields CDR1 SEHNR and CDR2 FQNEAQ (reference sequence). With 5 bases removed from V and 3 bases from J, the gap between germline ends came to 11 bases. This CDR3 region has 13 residues. CDR3 sequence reads: CASSPRGDYEQYV. CDR3 nucleotides: TGTGCCAGCAGCCCGAGAGGCGACTACGAGCAGTACGTC.

This sequence joins TRBV6-6 and TRBJ2-7, with D unclear. The V end was cut by 6 bases, the J end by 5 bases, with 14 bases between. This CDR3 has 13 residues. Germline V gene lookup returns CDR1 MNHNY and CDR2 SVGAGI (reference sequence). This CDR3 reads CASRVRIGNEQYV. CDR3 nucleotides: TGTGCCAGCAGGGTCAGGATAGGGAACGAGCAGTACGTC.

The J gene is TRBJ2-3, the V gene TRBV11-2, with D possibly being TRBD1 (6 bases). The CDR3 loop spans 14 amino acids. V was shortened by 1 base and J by 4 bases, with 9 bases between the two germline ends. Germline V gene data show CDR1 as SGHAT and CDR2 as FQNNGV. In DNA, the CDR3 is TGTGCCAGCAGCTTAGTCAAGGGGGCAGATACGCAGTATTTT. It codes for CASSLVKGADTQYF.

This clonotype was counted between two and nine times. The chain employs TRBV5-1 and TRBJ2-1; D gene uncertain. V was cut by 1 base and J by 0 bases, with 14 bases left in between. Looked up from germline, CDR1 is SGHRS and CDR2 is YFSETQ. The CDR3 is 17 amino acids. CDR3 DNA: TGCGCCAGCAGCTTGAGGCCCCCGGTAAGCTCCTACAATGAGCAGTTCTTC. Its translation: CASSLRPPVSSYNEQFF.

Many counts were recorded for this clonotype. The V and J genes are TRBV7-8 and TRBJ1-4; tentative D call: TRBD1 (6 bases). The CDR3 covers 14 residues. Between the trimmed V and J ends, which lost 8 bases and 8 bases, there was a span of 18 bases. Germline CDR1 and CDR2: SGHVS and FQNEAQ. CDR3 sequence (DNA): TGTGCCAGCTCTGAGTACAGGGCGTCCGAAAAACTGTTTTTT. It is translated as CASSEYRASEKLFF.

This clonotype was recorded a few times. This sequence joins TRBV19 and TRBJ1-2; 8 nucleotides match TRBD1. This CDR3 has 17 amino acids. The trim removed 6 bases at V and 2 bases at J, leaving 14 bases unmatched. From germline, CDR1 is LNHDA and CDR2 SQIVND (reference sequence). CDR3 in DNA: TGTGCCAGTAGCCTTGAACGGCAGGGGGCTTACAACTATGGCTACACCTTC. Its translation is CASSLERQGAYNYGYTF. Together with reference TRBV19 and TRBJ1-2, the CDR3 gives the full variable domain: DGGITQSPKYLFRKEGQNVTLSCEQNLNHDAMYWYRQDPGQGLRLIYYSQIVNDFQKGDIAEGYSVSREKKESFPLTVTSAQKNPTAFYLCASSLERQGAYNYGYTFGSGTRLTVV.

This rearrangement joins TRBV6-6 to TRBJ2-1; D is unclear. CDR1 is MNHNY, CDR2 SVGAGI, per germline (reference sequence). This CDR3 has 11 amino acids. Trimming shortened V by 7 bases and J by 7 bases, and 8 bases separated the two germline ends. The CDR3 nucleotides read TGTGCCAGCACGGTGGGGAATGAGCAGTTCTTC. The encoded protein is CASTVGNEQFF.